These 31 T cell receptor beta chains were all obtained from the same sample, sequenced in a study of CD4 T cells in relation to SARS-CoV-2 and coronaviruses. No cognate antigen is known for these TCRs. CD4+ T cells from unexposed donors were obtained before the COVID-19 pandemic (2011-2018). The cells were cultured for under twelve days before CD4+ T cells were isolated. This table comes from immunoSEQ multiplex PCR, and its TCRdb copy is limited to in-frame clones, with some not included. Of about 22,000 clones listed, 72% are singletons. Sequenced: CD4+ T cells from PBMCs, cultured in vitro. The source is a human donor in good health.

This chain connects TRBV7-2 to TRBJ2-5; the D call may be TRBD1 or TRBD2 (5 bases each). CDR3 length: 16 residues. The germline V gene encodes CDR1 SGHTA and CDR2 FQGNSA. V was trimmed by 5 bases and J by 2 bases, leaving 18 bases between them. CDR3 nucleotide sequence: TGTGCCAGCAGCCTCCCCCCTCGGGGCTATCAAGAGACCCAGTACTTC. Protein product: CASSLPPRGYQETQYF.

The chain employs TRBV7-9 and TRBJ1-2; 8 bases map to TRBD1. From germline, CDR1 is SEHNR and CDR2 FQNEAQ (reference sequence). The CDR3 length is 16 residues. With V trimmed by 1 base and J by 8 bases, 12 bases remained unmatched. CDR3 in DNA: TGTGCCAGCAGCTTAGTTAGCAGCGGGACAGGTGGGGGCTACACCTTC. It codes for CASSLVSSGTGGGYTF.

This clone was detected only once. The genes are TRBV4-3 and TRBJ2-5; possibly TRBD1 or TRBD2 for D (5 bases each). CDR1 and CDR2 (germline): LGHNA, YSLEER. Deletions cut 0 bases from V and 4 bases from J, with 12 bases between. The CDR3 contains 15 residues. The CDR3 sequence is CASSQEAGRGETQYF. CDR3 sequence (DNA): TGCGCCAGCAGCCAAGAGGCAGGGAGAGGAGAGACCCAGTACTTC.

The V gene is TRBV5-1, the J gene TRBJ2-7; D possibly corresponds to TRBD1 (6 bases). This CDR3 spans 15 amino acids. V lost 0 bases and J lost 3, with 13 bases in between. The V gene's germline CDR1 is SGHRS and CDR2 YFSETQ. The CDR3 reads CASSLAGTSIYEQYF. DNA for the CDR3: TGCGCCAGCAGCTTGGCCGGGACATCAATCTACGAGCAGTACTTC.

This clone came up a few times. The gene calls are TRBV18 and TRBJ1-3, with TRBD1 as a possible D gene (5 bases). The CDR3 runs 16 residues. V was trimmed by 0 bases and J by 2 bases, leaving 11 bases between them. Germline V gene data show CDR1 as KGHSH and CDR2 as LQKENI. As DNA, the CDR3 is TGTGCCAGCTCACCACCTTCTCGGGGACCTGGAAACACCATATATTTT. It codes for CASSPPSRGPGNTIYF. The whole variable domain, filled in from reference TRBV18 and TRBJ1-3, reads NAGVMQNPRHLVRRRGQEARLRCSPMKGHSHVYWYRQLPEEGLKFMVYLQKENIIDESGMPKERFSAEFPKEGPSILRIQQVVRGDSAAYFCASSPPSRGPGNTIYFGEGSWLTVV.

CDR3 in amino acids: CAWMGDYYNEQFF. As DNA, the CDR3 is TGTGCCTGGATGGGGGACTACTACAATGAGCAGTTCTTC. The rearrangement links TRBV30 to TRBJ2-1; 7 nucleotides agree with TRBD2. The CDR3 runs to 13 residues. The V gene end was trimmed by 4 bases and the J gene end by 3 bases; junction bases not matched to a gene: 3. CDR1 is GTSNPN, CDR2 SVGIG, per germline (reference sequence).

The chain is built from TRBV6-5 and TRBJ1-2; maybe TRBD1 (6 bases). V shed 5 bases and J shed 5 bases, with 15 bases lying between them. Per germline, CDR1 MNHEY and CDR2 SVGAGI. The CDR3 sequence is 14 residues long. For the CDR3, the DNA is TGTGCCAGCAGTCCGGAGAGGGGGTGGTATGGCTACACCTTC. It encodes CASSPERGWYGYTF.

This chain joins TRBV19 and TRBJ1-4; 11 nucleotides agree with TRBD1. V lost 5 bases and J lost 5; bases outside the gene matches: 4. This CDR3 contains 15 residues. Germline CDR1 is LNHDA and CDR2 is SQIVND (reference sequence). The CDR3 spells CASSGTGGWNEKLFF. CDR3 nucleotides: TGTGCCAGTAGTGGGACAGGGGGATGGAATGAAAAACTGTTTTTT.

The chain carries TRBV28 and TRBJ2-4; TRBD1 is a possible D gene (5 bases). Germline V lookup: CDR1 MDHEN, CDR2 SYDVKM. Trimming shortened V by 5 bases and J by 1 base, and 15 bases separated the two germline ends. CDR3 length: 16 amino acids. This CDR3 is CASSPPDIRAKNIQYF. The CDR3 DNA is TGTGCCAGCAGTCCTCCGGACATCCGTGCCAAAAACATTCAGTACTTC.

This rearrangement joins TRBV4-1 to TRBJ1-1, with D possibly being TRBD1 (6 bases). This CDR3 comprises 15 residues. Germline CDR1 reads MGHRA; CDR2 reads YSYEKL. The V and J ends lost 0 bases and 4 bases respectively, with 12 bases between them. The chain's CDR3 is CASSQERGALTEAFF. CDR3 sequence (DNA): TGCGCCAGCAGCCAAGAAAGGGGGGCTCTCACTGAAGCTTTCTTT.

This clone showed up just a few times. The chain links TRBV11-2 to TRBJ2-5; weak D call: TRBD1 (5 bases). The V gene lost 5 bases and the J gene lost 2 bases, with 9 bases spanning the gap. Per germline, CDR1 SGHAT and CDR2 FQNNGV. The CDR3 covers 13 residues. The CDR3 sequence is CASSRDRQETQYF. CDR3 sequence (DNA): TGTGCCAGCAGCCGTGACAGACAAGAGACCCAGTACTTC.

The genes are TRBV27 and TRBJ2-7; TRBD2 agrees at 8 bases. CDR3 size: 14 residues. Germline CDR1 MNHEY, CDR2 SMNVEV (reference sequence). Losses at the gene ends were 4 bases for V and 4 bases for J; bases not matched to a gene: 6. The CDR3 bases are TGTGCCAGCAGTTACTCGCGGGGGGATTACGAGCAGTACTTC. It is translated as CASSYSRGDYEQYF.

The J gene is TRBJ2-3, the V gene TRBV7-2, with TRBD2 identical over 14 bases. V shed 2 bases and J 0 bases; nucleotides not matched to a gene: 7. The CDR3 totals 19 residues. Germline values: CDR1 SGHTA, CDR2 FQGNSA. The CDR3 here is CASSLRLAGGSGSTDTQYF. The CDR3 DNA follows: TGTGCCAGCAGCTTACGACTAGCGGGAGGGTCCGGGAGCACAGATACGCAGTATTTT.

In this sample, this clone turned up a few times. The V and J genes are TRBV5-8 and TRBJ1-3; D ambiguous. The germline gives CDR1 SGHTS, CDR2 YDEGEE. CDR3 length: 14 amino acids. The ends were cut back, 4 bases at V and 0 bases at J, with 8 bases in the middle. This CDR3 reads CASSRGLSGNTIYF. The CDR3 DNA reads as TGTGCCAGCAGCCGCGGTCTCTCTGGAAACACCATATATTTT.

The rearrangement joins TRBV7-6 to TRBJ1-6; D is ambiguous. The CDR3 has 15 residues. Germline V gene data show CDR1 as SGHVS and CDR2 as FNYEAQ. Trimming left V 5 bases short and J 10 bases short, with 18 bases between. CDR3 amino acids: CASSLSASEESPLHF. CDR3 coding DNA: TGTGCCAGCAGCCTGAGCGCCTCAGAAGAGTCACCCCTCCACTTT.

V usage is TRBV7-9 and J usage is TRBJ2-7; 9 bases fit TRBD1. The CDR3 is made up of 16 amino acids. J gave up 4 bases and V 3 bases, and 10 bases lay outside the gene matches. Germline CDR1 reads SEHNR; CDR2 reads FQNEAQ (reference sequence). CDR3 sequence: CASSFPSGTGSYEQYF. CDR3 sequence (DNA): TGTGCCAGCAGCTTCCCTAGTGGGACAGGGTCTTACGAGCAGTACTTC.

This chain joins TRBV6-4 and TRBJ2-2, with D possibly matching TRBD1 (6 bases). Germline V gives CDR1 MRHNA, CDR2 SNTAGT. V was trimmed by 2 bases and J by 4 bases, leaving 8 bases between them. This CDR3 has 14 residues. The CDR3 sequence: CASSDRQATGELFF. The CDR3 region has the DNA TGTGCCAGCAGTGACAGACAGGCCACCGGGGAGCTGTTTTTT.

This clone was seen only a few times. The chain carries TRBV5-1 and TRBJ1-1, with D hard to call. This CDR3 is built from 16 residues. The germline gives CDR1 SGHRS, CDR2 YFSETQ. Trimming left V 5 bases short and J 0 bases short, with 17 bases between. This chain's CDR3 is CASSRDAPGMNTEAFF. Here the CDR3 DNA reads TGCGCCAGCAGTCGTGACGCGCCTGGGATGAACACTGAAGCTTTCTTT.

The genes are TRBV4-3 and TRBJ1-4, with D perhaps matching TRBD1 (5 bases). Trimming stripped 0 bases from V and 3 bases from J, with 11 bases between. This CDR3 spans 16 amino acids. In germline, CDR1 is LGHNA, CDR2 YSLEER. CDR3 bases: TGCGCCAGCAGCCAAGATCGGGGCAGCGCTAATGAAAAACTGTTTTTT. Protein: CASSQDRGSANEKLFF.

This clone was found a few times. The V and J genes are TRBV4-1 and TRBJ2-7; D is unresolved. Trimming cost V 2 bases and J 5 bases, with 7 bases left between them. This CDR3 spans 12 amino acids. Germline V gene sequence: CDR1 MGHRA, CDR2 YSYEKL. The CDR3 sequence is CASSQHWNEQYF. The CDR3 coding sequence is TGCGCCAGCAGCCAACACTGGAACGAGCAGTACTTC.

The gene calls are TRBV27 and TRBJ2-5, with 7 bases aligning to TRBD2. V shed 1 base and J 4 bases; nucleotides not matched to a gene: 6. The CDR3 contains 15 residues. Germline loops: CDR1 MNHEY, CDR2 SMNVEV (reference sequence). The DNA for the CDR3 is TGTGCCAGCAGTTTATGGGGGGGGAAGGGAGAGACCCAGTACTTC. This codes for CASSLWGGKGETQYF.

The CDR3 DNA reads TGTGCCAGCAGTACCCCTTGGGGCGGGGGGATCACCGGGGAGCTGTTTTTT. This gives the protein CASSTPWGGGITGELFF. This rearrangement joins TRBV6-2 or TRBV6-3 to TRBJ2-2; TRBD2 matches 8 bases. The V and J ends lost 5 bases and 4 bases, in that order; junction bases with no gene match: 12. This CDR3 region has 17 residues. Germline V gene data show CDR1 as MNHEY and CDR2 as SVGEGT.

The genes are TRBV9 and TRBJ2-6; D remains unclear. The CDR3 runs 16 residues. Germline V CDR1 and CDR2: SGDLS, YYNGEE. The V and J ends lost 0 bases and 2 bases respectively, with 9 bases between them. The CDR3 loop is CASSVATNPGANVLTF. DNA for the CDR3: TGTGCCAGCAGCGTAGCTACGAATCCTGGGGCCAACGTCCTGACTTTC.

The chain is built from TRBV5-8 and TRBJ1-1, with D possibly matching TRBD1 (6 bases). The CDR3 has 14 amino acids. V was shortened by 3 bases and J by 2 bases, with 11 bases between the two germline ends. Per germline, CDR1 SGHTS and CDR2 YDEGEE. The CDR3 nucleotides read TGTGCCAGCAGCTGGACAGCTCTTAACACTGAAGCTTTCTTT. Its protein product is CASSWTALNTEAFF.

The rearrangement links TRBV7-2 to TRBJ2-5; unclear D gene. The CDR3 has 12 amino acids. Germline V gene data show CDR1 as SGHTA and CDR2 as FQGNSA. V shed 1 base and J shed 2 bases, with 2 bases lying between them. In DNA, the CDR3 is TGTGCCAGCAGCTTAGGGCAAGAGACCCAGTACTTC. Residues: CASSLGQETQYF.

The CDR3, as DNA: TGCAGTGCTAGTGTGGGGTGGTACAACTATGGCTACACCTTC. Its translation: CSASVGWYNYGYTF. The chain combines TRBV20-1 with TRBJ1-2, with D uncertain. This CDR3 region has 14 residues. Germline V CDR1 and CDR2: DFQATT, SNEGSKA (reference sequence). The V end lost 3 bases, the J end lost 2 bases, and 13 bases lay between the germline ends.

The gene calls are TRBV19 and TRBJ2-6; D unclear. CDR1 is LNHDA, CDR2 SQIVND, per germline (reference sequence). The CDR3 runs 17 residues. Trimming shortened V by 2 bases and J by 0 bases, and 11 bases separated the two germline ends. CDR3 protein: CASSIPLDVSGANVLTF. Written as DNA, the CDR3 is TGTGCCAGTAGTATACCCCTCGATGTCTCTGGGGCCAACGTCCTGACTTTC.

This sequence joins TRBV9 and TRBJ2-6; D not resolved. V was trimmed by 4 bases and J by 1 base, leaving 6 bases between them. Germline V gene data show CDR1 as SGDLS and CDR2 as YYNGEE. The CDR3 loop spans 14 amino acids. This CDR3 reads CASSRMSGANVLTF. Here the CDR3 DNA reads TGTGCCAGCAGCAGGATGTCTGGGGCCAACGTCCTGACTTTC.

This clone was seen more than once but under ten times. This chain uses TRBV7-2 with TRBJ1-1; the D gene is possibly TRBD1 (5 bases). V was cut by 0 bases and J by 5 bases, with 16 bases left in between. CDR1 SGHTA and CDR2 FQGNSA come from the germline V gene. CDR3 length equals 16 residues. This CDR3 is CASSLALGGFGTEAFF. In nucleotides, the CDR3 is TGTGCCAGCAGCTTAGCGCTGGGGGGGTTTGGAACTGAAGCTTTCTTT.

The V call is TRBV6-5, the J call TRBJ2-1; the match to TRBD2 covers 9 bases. V dropped 10 bases and J dropped 2; count of bases not matched to a gene: 9. From germline, CDR1 is MNHEY and CDR2 SVGAGI. The CDR3 length is 15 residues. The CDR3 DNA reads as TGTGCCAACGGGGCTAGCGGGGCGGCCTACAATGAGCAGTTCTTC. It encodes CANGASGAAYNEQFF.

The rearrangement uses TRBV7-6 and TRBJ1-1, with D possibly TRBD1 on 5 matching bases. Germline lookup yields CDR1 SGHVS and CDR2 FNYEAQ. V was cut by 1 base and J by 1 base, with 13 bases left in between. The CDR3 is made up of 16 amino acids. CDR3 residues: CASSLGFDRKNTEAFF. The CDR3 nucleotides read TGTGCCAGCAGCTTAGGCTTCGACAGAAAGAACACTGAAGCTTTCTTT.